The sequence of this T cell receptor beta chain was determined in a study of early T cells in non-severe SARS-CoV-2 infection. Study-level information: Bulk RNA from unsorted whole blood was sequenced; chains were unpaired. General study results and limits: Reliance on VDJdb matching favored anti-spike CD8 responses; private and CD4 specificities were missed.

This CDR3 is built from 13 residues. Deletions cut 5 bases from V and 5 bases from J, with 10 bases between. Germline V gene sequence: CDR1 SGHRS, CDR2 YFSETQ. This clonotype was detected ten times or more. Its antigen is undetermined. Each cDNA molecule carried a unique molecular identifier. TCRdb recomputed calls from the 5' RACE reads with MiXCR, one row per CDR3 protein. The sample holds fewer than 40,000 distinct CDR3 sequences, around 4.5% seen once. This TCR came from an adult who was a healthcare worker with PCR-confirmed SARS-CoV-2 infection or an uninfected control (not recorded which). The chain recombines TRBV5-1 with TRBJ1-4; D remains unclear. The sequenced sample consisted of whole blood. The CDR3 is CASRQRENEKLFF. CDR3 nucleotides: TGCGCCAGCAGACAGAGAGAAAATGAAAAACTGTTTTTT.